This TCR beta chain was captured in a study of T cell responses to AZD1222 COVID-19 vaccine. Concerning this clone: The antigen remains undetermined.

Generated by immunoSEQ multiplex PCR, the TCRdb table keeps only in-frame clones and is missing some. This sample has tens of thousands of clones, with around nine tenths found just once. Study results and limitations: Donor demographics were predominantly white British with a female majority; clonal diversity may be underestimated.

The CDR3 runs 12 residues. Trimming removed 6 bases from V and 2 bases from J, with 5 bases in between. CDR1 is MDHEN and CDR2 is SYDVKM in the germline V gene. Sample: peripheral blood, taken on day 0 of AZD1222 vaccination. The receptor was derived from an adult in good health. The chain has TRBV28 and TRBJ1-5; no clear D gene. The CDR3 sequence: CASRGRNQPQHF. The CDR3 nucleotides read TGTGCCAGCAGGGGCCGCAATCAGCCCCAGCATTTT.